These 9 T cell receptor beta chains share one sample of origin, sequenced in a study of metastatic and nonmetastatic thyroid tumors. Patients had received no treatment of any kind before thyroid surgery. TCRdb re-called the PCR reads through MiXCR. Here the sample spans around 26,000 clones, 20% being singletons. Sequenced material: adjacent normal tissue. These receptors came from a female donor with papillary thyroid cancer or a benign thyroid nodule (not recorded which). Some clones in this sample may be carry-over from other donors' samples.

This clone was observed many times. This rearrangement joins TRBV10-2 to TRBJ1-2; a possible D gene is TRBD1 (5 bases). CDR1 and CDR2 (germline): WSHSY, SAAADI. Trimming shortened V by 11 bases and J by 4 bases, and 17 bases separated the two germline ends. The CDR3 extends over 13 amino acids. The DNA for the CDR3 is TGCGCCTCCACCGCGGGGGAGACCTATGGCTACACCTTC. Protein product: CASTAGETYGYTF.

This clone has at least ten counts. The chain recombines TRBV2 with TRBJ1-5; D gene ambiguous. The CDR3 length is 12 residues. The V and J ends lost 4 bases and 5 bases respectively, with 6 bases between them. From germline, CDR1 is SNHLY and CDR2 FYNNEI. This CDR3 is CASSGADQPQHF. CDR3 DNA: TGTGCCAGCAGTGGGGCCGATCAGCCCCAGCATTTT. Combining the CDR3 with reference TRBV2 and TRBJ1-5 gives the whole variable domain EPEVTQTPSHQVTQMGQEVILRCVPISNHLYFYWYRQILGQKVEFLVSFYNNEISEKSEIFDDQFSVERPDGSNFTLKIRSTKLEDSAMYFCASSGADQPQHFGDGTRLSIL.

In its sample, this clone was seen many times. In DNA form, the CDR3 reads TGTGCCAGCAGTGACGGGAAGGAGACCCAGTACTTC. Its translation is CASSDGKETQYF. The chain uses TRBV27 and TRBJ2-5, with TRBD2 as a possible D gene (5 bases). This CDR3 has 12 residues. Trimming took 5 bases from V and 5 from J, leaving 9 bases between them. Looked up from germline, CDR1 is MNHEY and CDR2 is SMNVEV (reference sequence).

This clone was seen a few times. A much larger clonotype is one base distant, so this may be a read error. At the DNA level, this CDR3 is encoded by other sequences in the same sample as well. This chain links TRBV7-8 with TRBJ1-4, with unresolved D. The CDR3 is 13 amino acids. The germline V and J ends were trimmed by 5 bases and 7 bases, with 11 bases remaining between them. Germline lookup yields CDR1 SGHVS and CDR2 FQNEAQ. CDR3 sequence: CASSRPPREKLFF. As DNA, the CDR3 is TGTGCCAGCAGCCGACCTCCCCGTGAAAAACTGTTTTTT.

This clone was detected once. The chain joins TRBV20-1 to TRBJ1-5, with TRBD1 as a possible D gene (5 bases). Germline lookup yields CDR1 DFQATT and CDR2 SNEGSKA (reference sequence). This CDR3 comprises 14 residues. V was pared by 6 bases and J by 0 bases, with 12 bases between. The CDR3 sequence: CSATGGYSNQPQHF. DNA for the CDR3: TGCAGTGCCACGGGGGGGTATAGCAATCAGCCCCAGCATTTT.

The rearrangement joins TRBV11-2 to TRBJ2-1; D uncertain. The germline V gene has CDR1 SGHAT and CDR2 FQNNGV. This CDR3 comprises 15 residues. Trimming stripped 6 bases from V and 2 bases from J, with 14 bases between. CDR3 nucleotide sequence: TGTGCCAGCAGAGCTATAGTAGGTCCCTACAATGAGCAGTTCTTC. It is translated as CASRAIVGPYNEQFF.

The chain uses TRBV3-1 and TRBJ1-6; unclear D gene. The CDR3 is 15 amino acids. Trimming removed 5 bases from V and 0 bases from J, with 8 bases in between. Germline V gene sequence: CDR1 LGHDT, CDR2 YNNKEL (reference sequence). CDR3 region: CASSGRSSYNSPLHF. The CDR3 DNA reads TGTGCCAGCAGCGGGCGGAGCTCCTATAATTCACCCCTCCACTTT.

At least ten counts were recorded for this clone. This chain connects TRBV15 to TRBJ1-4; D is unclear. The V gene's germline CDR1 is LNHNV and CDR2 YYDKDF (reference sequence). V lost 1 base, J lost 4 bases, and 7 bases lay in between. There are 14 residues in the CDR3. CDR3 region: CATSRVRRNEKLFF. DNA of the CDR3: TGTGCCACCAGCAGAGTGCGGCGTAATGAAAAACTGTTTTTT.

The chain is built from TRBV5-1 and TRBJ1-6; D may be TRBD1 (6 bases). This CDR3 is 14 amino acids long. CDR1 is SGHRS and CDR2 is YFSETQ in the germline V gene. The V end lost 3 bases, the J end lost 5 bases, and 9 bases lay between the germline ends. The CDR3 DNA reads as TGCGCCAGCAGCTCGTCAGGGGATAATTCACCCCTCCACTTT. It yields the protein CASSSSGDNSPLHF.